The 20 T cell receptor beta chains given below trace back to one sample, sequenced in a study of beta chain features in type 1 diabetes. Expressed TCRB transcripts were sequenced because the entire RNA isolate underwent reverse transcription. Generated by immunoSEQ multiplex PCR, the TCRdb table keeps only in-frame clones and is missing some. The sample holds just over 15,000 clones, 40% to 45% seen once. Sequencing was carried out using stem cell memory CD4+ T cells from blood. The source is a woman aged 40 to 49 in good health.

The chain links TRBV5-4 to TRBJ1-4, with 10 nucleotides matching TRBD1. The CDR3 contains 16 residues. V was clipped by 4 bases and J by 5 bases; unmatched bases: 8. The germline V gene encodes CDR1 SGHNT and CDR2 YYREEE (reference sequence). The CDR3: CASSPGAGQGNEKLFF. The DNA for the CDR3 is TGTGCCAGCAGCCCGGGAGCGGGACAGGGGAATGAAAAACTGTTTTTT.

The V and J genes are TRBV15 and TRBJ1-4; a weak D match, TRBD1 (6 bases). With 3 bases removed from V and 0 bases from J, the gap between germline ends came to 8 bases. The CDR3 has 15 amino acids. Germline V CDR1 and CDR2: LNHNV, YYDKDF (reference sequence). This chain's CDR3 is CATSRGASTNEKLFF. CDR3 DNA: TGTGCCACCAGCAGGGGGGCTTCAACTAATGAAAAACTGTTTTTT.

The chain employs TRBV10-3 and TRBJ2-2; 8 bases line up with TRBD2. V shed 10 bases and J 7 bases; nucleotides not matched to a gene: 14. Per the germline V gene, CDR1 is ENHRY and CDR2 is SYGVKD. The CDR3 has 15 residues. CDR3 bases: TGTGCCAGCCACCAGAGCGGGGGTGTCGTCGGGGAGCTGTTTTTT. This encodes CASHQSGGVVGELFF.

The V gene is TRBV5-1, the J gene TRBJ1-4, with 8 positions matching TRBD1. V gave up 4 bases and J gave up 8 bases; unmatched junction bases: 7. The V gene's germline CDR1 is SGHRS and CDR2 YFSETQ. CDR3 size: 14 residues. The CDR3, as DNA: TGCGCCAGCAGCGTGGACAGGGTAGACGAAAAACTGTTTTTT. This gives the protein CASSVDRVDEKLFF.

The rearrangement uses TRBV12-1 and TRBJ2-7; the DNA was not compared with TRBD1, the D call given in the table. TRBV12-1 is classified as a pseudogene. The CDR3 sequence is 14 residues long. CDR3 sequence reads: CASTTGQGVHEQYF. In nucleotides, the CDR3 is TGTGCCAGCACCACCGGGCAGGGCGTCCACGAGCAGTACTTC.

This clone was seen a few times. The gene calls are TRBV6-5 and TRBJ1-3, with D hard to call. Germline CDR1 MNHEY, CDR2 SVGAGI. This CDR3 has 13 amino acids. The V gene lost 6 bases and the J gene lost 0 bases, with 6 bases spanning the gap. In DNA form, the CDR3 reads TGTGCCAGCAGGTCCTTCTCTGGAAACACCATATATTTT. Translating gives CASRSFSGNTIYF.

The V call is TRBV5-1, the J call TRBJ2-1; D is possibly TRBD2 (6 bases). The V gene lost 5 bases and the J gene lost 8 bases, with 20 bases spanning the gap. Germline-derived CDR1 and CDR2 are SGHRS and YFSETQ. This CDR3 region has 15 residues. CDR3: CASSSGRGNRHEQFF. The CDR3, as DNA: TGCGCCAGCAGTTCGGGACGGGGGAATCGACATGAGCAGTTCTTC.

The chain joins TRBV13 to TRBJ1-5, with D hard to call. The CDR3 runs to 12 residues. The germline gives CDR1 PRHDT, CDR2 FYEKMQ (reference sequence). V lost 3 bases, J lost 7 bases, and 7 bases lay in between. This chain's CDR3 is CASSLAQQPQHF. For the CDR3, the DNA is TGTGCCAGCAGCTTGGCTCAACAGCCCCAGCATTTT.

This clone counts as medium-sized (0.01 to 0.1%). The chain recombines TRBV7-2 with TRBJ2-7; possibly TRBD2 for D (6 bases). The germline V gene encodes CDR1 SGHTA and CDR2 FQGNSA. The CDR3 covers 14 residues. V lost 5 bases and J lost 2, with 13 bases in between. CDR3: CASSQSGGPYEQYF. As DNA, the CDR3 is TGTGCCAGCAGCCAGTCCGGGGGACCCTACGAGCAGTACTTC.

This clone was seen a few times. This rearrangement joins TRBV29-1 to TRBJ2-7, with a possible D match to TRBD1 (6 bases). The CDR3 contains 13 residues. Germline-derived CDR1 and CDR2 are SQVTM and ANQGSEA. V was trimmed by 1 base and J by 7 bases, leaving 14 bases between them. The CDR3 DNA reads TGCAGCGTTGAAGGCCAGGGGATAGGTGAGCAGTACTTC. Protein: CSVEGQGIGEQYF.

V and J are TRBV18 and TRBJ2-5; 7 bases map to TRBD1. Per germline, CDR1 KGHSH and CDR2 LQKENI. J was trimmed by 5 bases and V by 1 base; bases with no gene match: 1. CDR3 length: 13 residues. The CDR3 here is CASSPQQGETQYF. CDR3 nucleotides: TGTGCCAGCTCACCACAACAGGGGGAGACCCAGTACTTC.

CDR3 nucleotide sequence: TGTGCCAGCAGTACCTGGACAGGGGGCATACCAGAGAGCACAGATACGCAGTATTTT. Its translation is CASSTWTGGIPESTDTQYF. The chain joins TRBV28 to TRBJ2-3, with TRBD1 matching 11 bases. Germline CDR1 is MDHEN and CDR2 is SYDVKM. This CDR3 comprises 19 residues. V shed 5 bases, J shed 0 bases, and the junction held 13 bases outside the gene matches.

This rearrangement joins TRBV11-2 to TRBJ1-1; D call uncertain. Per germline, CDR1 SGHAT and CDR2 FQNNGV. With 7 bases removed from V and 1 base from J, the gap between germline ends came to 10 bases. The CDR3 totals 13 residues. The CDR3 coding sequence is TGTGCCAGCACCTTCGGGGAGAACACTGAAGCTTTCTTT. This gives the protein CASTFGENTEAFF.

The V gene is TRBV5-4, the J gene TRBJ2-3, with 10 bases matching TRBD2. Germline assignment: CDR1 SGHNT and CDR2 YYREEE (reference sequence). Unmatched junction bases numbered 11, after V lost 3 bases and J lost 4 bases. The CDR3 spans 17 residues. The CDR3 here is CASSWGTSGGASDTQYF. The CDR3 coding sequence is TGTGCCAGCAGCTGGGGCACGAGCGGGGGGGCCTCAGATACGCAGTATTTT.

DNA of the CDR3: TGTGCCAGCAGCTTACTCCCCGGGACAGGGGAGGGTGAGCAGTACTTC. This gives the protein CASSLLPGTGEGEQYF. The chain links TRBV7-9 to TRBJ2-7; the match to TRBD1 covers 10 bases. Germline loops: CDR1 SEHNR, CDR2 FQNEAQ (reference sequence). Trimming cost V 2 bases and J 7 bases; bases outside gene matches: 11. The CDR3 is 16 residues long.

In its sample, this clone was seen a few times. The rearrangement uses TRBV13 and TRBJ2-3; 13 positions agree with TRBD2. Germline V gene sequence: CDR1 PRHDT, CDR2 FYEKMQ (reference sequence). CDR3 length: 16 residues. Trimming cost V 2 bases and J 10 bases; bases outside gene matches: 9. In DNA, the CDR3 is TGTGCCAGCAGCTTACTACTAGCGGGGGGGCTCGGGGCGCAGTATTTT. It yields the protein CASSLLLAGGLGAQYF.

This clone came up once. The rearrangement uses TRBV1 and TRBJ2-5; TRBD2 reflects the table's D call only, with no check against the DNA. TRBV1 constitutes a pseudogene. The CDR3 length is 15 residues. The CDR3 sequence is CTSSPGLAGQETQYF. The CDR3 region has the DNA TGCACCAGCAGCCCTGGACTAGCGGGCCAAGAGACCCAGTACTTC.

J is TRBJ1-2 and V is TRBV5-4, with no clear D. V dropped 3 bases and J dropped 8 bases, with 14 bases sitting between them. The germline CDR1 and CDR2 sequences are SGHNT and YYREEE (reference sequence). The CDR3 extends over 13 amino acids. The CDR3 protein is CASSSSGVQGYTF. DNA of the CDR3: TGTGCCAGCAGCTCCTCCGGGGTTCAGGGCTACACCTTC.

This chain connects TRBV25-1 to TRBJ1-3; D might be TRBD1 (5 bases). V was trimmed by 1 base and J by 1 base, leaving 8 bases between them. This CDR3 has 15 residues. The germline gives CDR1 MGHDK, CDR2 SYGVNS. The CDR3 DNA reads TGTGCCAGCAGTGAATTGGGGACTTCTGGAAACACCATATATTTT. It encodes CASSELGTSGNTIYF.

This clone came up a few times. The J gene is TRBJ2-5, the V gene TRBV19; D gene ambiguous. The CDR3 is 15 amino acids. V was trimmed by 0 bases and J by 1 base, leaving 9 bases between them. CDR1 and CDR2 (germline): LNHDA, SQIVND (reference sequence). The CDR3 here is CASSIEFPSQETQYF. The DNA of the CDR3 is TGTGCCAGTAGTATAGAATTCCCCTCCCAAGAGACCCAGTACTTC.